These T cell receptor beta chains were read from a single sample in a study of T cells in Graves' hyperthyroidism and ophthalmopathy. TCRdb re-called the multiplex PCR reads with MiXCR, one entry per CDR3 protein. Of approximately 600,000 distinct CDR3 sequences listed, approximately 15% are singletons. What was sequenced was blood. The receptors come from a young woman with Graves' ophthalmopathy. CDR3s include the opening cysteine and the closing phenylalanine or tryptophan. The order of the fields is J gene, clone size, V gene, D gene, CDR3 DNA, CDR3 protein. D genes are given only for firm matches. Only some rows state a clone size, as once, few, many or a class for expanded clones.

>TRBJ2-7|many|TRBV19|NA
TGTGCCAGTAGTACAACCGGGACACTGTTCTACGAGCAGTACTTC
CASSTTGTLFYEQYF
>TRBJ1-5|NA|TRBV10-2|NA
TGCGCCAGCAGTGAGGTGGGGGCTCAGCCCCAGCATTTT
CASSEVGAQPQHF
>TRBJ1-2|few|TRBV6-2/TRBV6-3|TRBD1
TGTGCCAGCAGGAGAGGACAGGATAACTATGGCTACACCTTC
CASRRGQDNYGYTF
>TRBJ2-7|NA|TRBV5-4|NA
TGTGCCAGCAGCTTCGACTTCTACGAGCAGTACTTC
CASSFDFYEQYF
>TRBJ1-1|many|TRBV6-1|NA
TGTGCCAGCAGTCCTTTCCAGGCAGGGTTGGCTGAAGCTTTCTTT
CASSPFQAGLAEAFF
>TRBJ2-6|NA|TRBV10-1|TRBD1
TGCGCCAGCAGTGACTCCGGACAGGCGTACTCTGGGGCCAACGTCCTGACTTTC
CASSDSGQAYSGANVLTF
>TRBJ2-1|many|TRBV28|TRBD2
TGTGCCAGCACCGGAGCGGGAGACAATGAGCAGTTCTTC
CASTGAGDNEQFF
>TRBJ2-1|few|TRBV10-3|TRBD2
TGTGCCATCACCGGAGGTGGGCGAGCAGTAGCGGGAGATTACAATGAGCAGTTCTTC
CAITGGGRAVAGDYNEQFF
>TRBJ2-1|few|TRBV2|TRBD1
TGTGCCAGCAGTGAAGCGACAGGGGGGGTCAATGAGCAGTTCTTC
CASSEATGGVNEQFF
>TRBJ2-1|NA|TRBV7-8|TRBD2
TGTGCCAGCAGCTTAGGGACTAGCGGGAGAATCTACAATGAGCAGTTCTTC
CASSLGTSGRIYNEQFF
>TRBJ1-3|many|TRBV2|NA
TGTGCCAGCAGTCCTCCCGGACGGCGCTCTGGAAACACCATATATTTT
CASSPPGRRSGNTIYF
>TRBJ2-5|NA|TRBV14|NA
TGTGCCAGCAGCCGTCGACTGGGGGCGGTGGGGACCCAGTACTTC
CASSRRLGAVGTQYF
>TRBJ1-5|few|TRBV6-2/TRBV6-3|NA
TGTGCCAGCCTCGGTCGGACCAGCAATCAGCCCCAGCATTTT
CASLGRTSNQPQHF
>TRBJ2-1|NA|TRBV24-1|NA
TGTGCCACCAGTGATTTGAGTAGTGATTCCAATGAGCAGTTCTTC
CATSDLSSDSNEQFF
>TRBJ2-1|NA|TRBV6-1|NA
TGTGCCAGCAGACAGGACACCCACTACAATGAGCAGTTCTTC
CASRQDTHYNEQFF
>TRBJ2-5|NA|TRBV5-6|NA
TGTGCCAGCGGGAGCTCGGCGGTGACCCAGTACTTC
CASGSSAVTQYF
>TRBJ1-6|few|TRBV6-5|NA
TGTGCCAGCAGTTCAGGGTTCTATAATTCACCCCTCCACTTT
CASSSGFYNSPLHF
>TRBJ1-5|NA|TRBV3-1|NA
TGTGCCAGCAGCCAAGATCGAAGTCAGCCCCGGCATTTT
CASSQDRSQPRHF
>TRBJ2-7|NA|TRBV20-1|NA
TGCAGTGCTAGACCCCGGGATGGGTACGAGCAGTACTTC
CSARPRDGYEQYF
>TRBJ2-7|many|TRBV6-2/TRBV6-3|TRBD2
TGTGCCAGCAGTTACTTCCCTAGCGGGGACGAGCAGTACTTC
CASSYFPSGDEQYF
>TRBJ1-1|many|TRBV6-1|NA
TGTGCCAGCAGCCCCGGCGGGGCGGGGACTGAAGCTTTCTTT
CASSPGGAGTEAFF
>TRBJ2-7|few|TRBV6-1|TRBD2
TGTGCCAGCAGTCTGACTAGCGAGAGCTCCTACGAGCAGTACTTC
CASSLTSESSYEQYF
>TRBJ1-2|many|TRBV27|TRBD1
TGTGCCAGCAGCCCTAAGACAGGGATCTATGGCTACACCTTC
CASSPKTGIYGYTF
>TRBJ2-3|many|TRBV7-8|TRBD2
TGTGCCAGCAGGACTAGCGGACCCACAGATACGCAGTATTTT
CASRTSGPTDTQYF
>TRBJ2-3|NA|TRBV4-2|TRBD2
TGTGCCAGCAGCCAACTAGCGGGCTCAGGTCTCACAGATACGCAGTATTTT
CASSQLAGSGLTDTQYF
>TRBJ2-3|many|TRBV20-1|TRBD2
TGCAGTGCTGTTAGCGGGAGCACAGATACGCAGTATTTT
CSAVSGSTDTQYF
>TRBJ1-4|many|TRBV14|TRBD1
TGTGCCAGCAGCCCCTGGACAGGGGGCGGTGAAAAACTGTTTTTT
CASSPWTGGGEKLFF
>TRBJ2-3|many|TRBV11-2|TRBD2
TGTGCCAGCAGCTTCTCCGGAGGGCTAGCGGGAACCACAGATACGCAGTATTTT
CASSFSGGLAGTTDTQYF
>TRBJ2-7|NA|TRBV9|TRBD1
TGTGCCAGCAGTACAGGGGATGGAGGCTCCTACGAGCAGTACTTC
CASSTGDGGSYEQYF
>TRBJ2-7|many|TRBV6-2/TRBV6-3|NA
TGTGCCAGCAGTGGCGACATTTCCTACGAGCAGTACTTC
CASSGDISYEQYF
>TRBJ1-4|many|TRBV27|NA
TGTGCCAGCAGTTTATCGGCCAGGGGTTACGAAAAACTGTTTTTT
CASSLSARGYEKLFF
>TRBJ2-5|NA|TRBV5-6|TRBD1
TGTGCCAGCAGGCAACAGGGGAGCGAGACCCAGTACTTC
CASRQQGSETQYF
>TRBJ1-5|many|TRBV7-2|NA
TGTGCCAGCAGCTTAGGAGGGGTCGGCGGCAATCAGCCCCAGCATTTT
CASSLGGVGGNQPQHF
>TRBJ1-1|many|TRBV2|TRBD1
TGTGCCAGCAGTGAACAGGGACAGGGAGAAGCTTTCTTT
CASSEQGQGEAFF
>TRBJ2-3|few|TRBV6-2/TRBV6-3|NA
TGTGCCAGCAGTTACGAGGGAGATACGCAGTATTTT
CASSYEGDTQYF
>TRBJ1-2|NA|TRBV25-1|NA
TGTGCCAGCAGTGTCACGGGAGTTGACTATGGCTACACCTTC
CASSVTGVDYGYTF
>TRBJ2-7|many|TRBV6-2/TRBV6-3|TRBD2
TGTGCCAGCAGTTTTCCTCTCGGGAGGGCGGGCTCCAGCGAGCAGTACTTC
CASSFPLGRAGSSEQYF
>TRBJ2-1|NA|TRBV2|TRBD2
TGTGCCAGCAGGGCTTTTCTAGCGGGAGGCCAAAAAAGCTCCTACAATGAGCAGTTCTTC
CASRAFLAGGQKSSYNEQFF
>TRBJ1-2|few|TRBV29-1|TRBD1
TGCAGCGTTGTTCAGAGAGGGGGCGAAGAGGGCTACACCTTC
CSVVQRGGEEGYTF
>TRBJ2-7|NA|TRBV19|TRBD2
TGTGCCAGTAGTATAAGTCTAGCGGGAATATACGAGCAGTACTTC
CASSISLAGIYEQYF
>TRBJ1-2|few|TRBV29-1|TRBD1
TGCAGCGTTGAAGATGTGGGACAGGGCATTGGCTACACCTTC
CSVEDVGQGIGYTF
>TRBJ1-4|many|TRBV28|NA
TGTGCCAGCAGCCTCCCCGGGACGGCAAGCCTGAAGGATGAAAAACTGTTTTTT
CASSLPGTASLKDEKLFF
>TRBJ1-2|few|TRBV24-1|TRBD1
TGTGCCACCAGTGATACGACAGGGACTTTCTATGGCTACACCTTC
CATSDTTGTFYGYTF
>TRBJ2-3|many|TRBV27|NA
TGTGCCAGCAGTTTTGACGGGATCACGGATACGCAGTATTTT
CASSFDGITDTQYF
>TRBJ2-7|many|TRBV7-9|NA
TGTGCCAGCAGCTTTAAGGAAGACAGGCCTCCTACCTACGAGCAGTACTTC
CASSFKEDRPPTYEQYF
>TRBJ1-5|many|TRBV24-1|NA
TGTGCCACCAGACTAGGGCGCAATCAGCCCCAGCATTTT
CATRLGRNQPQHF
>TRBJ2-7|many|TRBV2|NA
TGTGCCAGCAGTGAACTGGGCATGACCTCCTACGAGCAGTACTTC
CASSELGMTSYEQYF
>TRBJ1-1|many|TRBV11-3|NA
TGTGCCAGCAGCTTAGATGGGAGGGGGAGACGCCTGGCGAATGAAGCTTTCTTT
CASSLDGRGRRLANEAFF